The clone carrying this T cell receptor (beta chain) was recorded once. This specimen comes from a study of T cells in narcolepsy. Study-wide background: Donors had narcolepsy type 1 or type 2, or were healthy controls.

Here immunoSEQ multiplex PCR was the method, and the copy in TCRdb shows in-frame clones only, minus some. This table has some 33,000 clones, almost 90% appearing once. Source material: CD45RA- memory CD4+ T cells from PBMCs. The TCR originated in a human donor with narcolepsy.

The CDR3 protein is CASRSAGQAYGYTF. CDR3 in DNA: TGTGCCAGTCGCTCAGCGGGACAAGCCTATGGCTACACCTTC. V and J are TRBV6-6 and TRBJ1-2; possibly TRBD1 for D (6 bases). The V and J ends lost 9 bases and 4 bases respectively, with 18 bases between them. The germline gives CDR1 MNHNY, CDR2 SVGAGI (reference sequence). This CDR3 comprises 14 residues.